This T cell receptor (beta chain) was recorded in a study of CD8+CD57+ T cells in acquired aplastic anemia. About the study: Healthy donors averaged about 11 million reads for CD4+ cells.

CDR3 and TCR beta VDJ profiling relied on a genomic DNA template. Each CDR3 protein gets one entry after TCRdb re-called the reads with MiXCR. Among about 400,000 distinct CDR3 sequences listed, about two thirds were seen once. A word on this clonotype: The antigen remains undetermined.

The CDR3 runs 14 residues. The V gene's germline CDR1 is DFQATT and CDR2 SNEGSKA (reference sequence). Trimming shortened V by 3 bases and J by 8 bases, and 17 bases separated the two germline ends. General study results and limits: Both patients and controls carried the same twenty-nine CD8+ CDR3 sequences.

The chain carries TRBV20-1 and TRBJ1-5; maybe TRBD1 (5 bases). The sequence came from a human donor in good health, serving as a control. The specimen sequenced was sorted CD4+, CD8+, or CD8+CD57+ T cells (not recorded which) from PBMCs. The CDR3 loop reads CSASQEAGGKPQHF. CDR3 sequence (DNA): TGCAGTGCTAGTCAAGAAGCGGGGGGGAAGCCCCAGCATTTT.